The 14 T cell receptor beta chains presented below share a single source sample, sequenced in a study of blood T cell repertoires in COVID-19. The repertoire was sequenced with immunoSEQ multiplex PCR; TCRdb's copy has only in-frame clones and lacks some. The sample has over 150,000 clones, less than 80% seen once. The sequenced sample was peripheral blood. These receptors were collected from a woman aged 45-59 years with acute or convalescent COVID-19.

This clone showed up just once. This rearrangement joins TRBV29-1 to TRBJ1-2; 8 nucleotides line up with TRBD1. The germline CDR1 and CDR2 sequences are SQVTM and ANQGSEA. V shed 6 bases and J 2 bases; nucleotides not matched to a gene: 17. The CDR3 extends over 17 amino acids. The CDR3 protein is CSVHADLTWTGNYGYTF. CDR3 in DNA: TGCAGCGTGCATGCCGATCTTACCTGGACAGGGAACTATGGCTACACCTTC.

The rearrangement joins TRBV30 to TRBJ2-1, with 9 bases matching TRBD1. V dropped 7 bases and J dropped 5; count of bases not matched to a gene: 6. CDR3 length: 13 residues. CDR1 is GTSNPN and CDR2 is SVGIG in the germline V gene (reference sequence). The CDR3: CALNRGLNNEQFF. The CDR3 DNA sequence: TGTGCCTTAAACAGGGGGCTGAACAATGAGCAGTTCTTC.

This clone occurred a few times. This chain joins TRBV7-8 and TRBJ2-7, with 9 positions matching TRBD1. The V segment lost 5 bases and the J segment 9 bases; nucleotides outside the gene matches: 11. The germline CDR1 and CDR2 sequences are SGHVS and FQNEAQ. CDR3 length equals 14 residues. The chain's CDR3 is CASSPTTGGAGQYF. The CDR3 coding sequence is TGTGCCAGCAGCCCCACCACAGGGGGCGCCGGGCAGTACTTC.

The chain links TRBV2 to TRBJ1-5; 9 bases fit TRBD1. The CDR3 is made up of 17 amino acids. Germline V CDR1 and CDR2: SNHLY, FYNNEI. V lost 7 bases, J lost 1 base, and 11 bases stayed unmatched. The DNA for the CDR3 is TGTGCCAGCACAATGGGACAGGGAGGTTTCAGCAATCAGCCCCAGCATTTT. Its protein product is CASTMGQGGFSNQPQHF.

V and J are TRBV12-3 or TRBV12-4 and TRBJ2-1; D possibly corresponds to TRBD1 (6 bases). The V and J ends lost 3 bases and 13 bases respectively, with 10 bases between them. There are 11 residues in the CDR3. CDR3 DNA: TGTGCCAGCAGTTTCGGGGACACCCAGTTCTTC. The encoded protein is CASSFGDTQFF.

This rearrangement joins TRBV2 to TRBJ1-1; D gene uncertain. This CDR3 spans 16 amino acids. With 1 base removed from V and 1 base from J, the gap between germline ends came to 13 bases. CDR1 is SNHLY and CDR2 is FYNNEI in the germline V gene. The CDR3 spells CASSEVGAQQNTEAFF. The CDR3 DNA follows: TGTGCCAGCAGTGAAGTAGGCGCACAGCAGAACACTGAAGCTTTCTTT.

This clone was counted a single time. The CDR3: CASSWDRGHEQFF. CDR3 DNA: TGTGCCAGCAGCTGGGACAGGGGGCATGAGCAGTTCTTC. This chain uses TRBV7-9 with TRBJ2-1; 12 bases line up with TRBD1. Unmatched junction bases numbered 0, after V lost 4 bases and J lost 8 bases. CDR1 is SEHNR and CDR2 is FQNEAQ in the germline V gene (reference sequence). This CDR3 region has 13 residues.

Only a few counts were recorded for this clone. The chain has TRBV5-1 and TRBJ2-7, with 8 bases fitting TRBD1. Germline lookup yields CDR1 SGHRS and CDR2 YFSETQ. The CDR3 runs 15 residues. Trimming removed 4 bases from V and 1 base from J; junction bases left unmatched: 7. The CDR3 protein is CASSVSQGASYEQYF. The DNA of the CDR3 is TGCGCCAGCAGCGTATCTCAGGGGGCGTCCTACGAGCAGTACTTC.

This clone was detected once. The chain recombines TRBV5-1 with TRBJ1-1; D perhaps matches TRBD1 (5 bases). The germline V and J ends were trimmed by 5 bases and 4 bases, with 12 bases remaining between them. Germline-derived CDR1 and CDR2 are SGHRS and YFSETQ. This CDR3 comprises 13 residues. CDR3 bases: TGCGCCAGCAGACGGGTGGGGGGCACTGAAGCTTTCTTT. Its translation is CASRRVGGTEAFF.

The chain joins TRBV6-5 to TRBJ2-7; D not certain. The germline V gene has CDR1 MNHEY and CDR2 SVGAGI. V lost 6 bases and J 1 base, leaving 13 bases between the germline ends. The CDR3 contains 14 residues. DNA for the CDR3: TGTGCCAGCAGCCCCGGTTACCCGTCCTACGAGCAGTACTTC. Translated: CASSPGYPSYEQYF.

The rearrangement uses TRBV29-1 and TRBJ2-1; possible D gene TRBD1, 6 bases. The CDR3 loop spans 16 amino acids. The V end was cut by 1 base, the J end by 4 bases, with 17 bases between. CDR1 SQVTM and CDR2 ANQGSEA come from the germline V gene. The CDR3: CSVEGGTGFLYNEQFF. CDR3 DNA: TGCAGCGTTGAAGGGGGCACAGGGTTCTTGTACAATGAGCAGTTCTTC.

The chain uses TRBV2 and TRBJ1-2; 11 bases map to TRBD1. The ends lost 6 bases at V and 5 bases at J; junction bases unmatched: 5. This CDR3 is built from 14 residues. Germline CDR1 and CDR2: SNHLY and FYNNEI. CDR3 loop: CASRRTGGDYGYTF. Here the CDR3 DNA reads TGTGCCAGCAGGAGGACAGGGGGCGATTATGGCTACACCTTC. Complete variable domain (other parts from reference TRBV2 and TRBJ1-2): EPEVTQTPSHQVTQMGQEVILRCVPISNHLYFYWYRQILGQKVEFLVSFYNNEISEKSEIFDDQFSVERPDGSNFTLKIRSTKLEDSAMYFCASRRTGGDYGYTFGSGTRLTVV.

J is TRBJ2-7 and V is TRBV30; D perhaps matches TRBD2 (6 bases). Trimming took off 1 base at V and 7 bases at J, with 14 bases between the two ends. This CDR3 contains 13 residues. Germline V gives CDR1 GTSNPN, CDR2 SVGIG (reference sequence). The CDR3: CAWSAGVLGEQYF. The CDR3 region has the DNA TGTGCCTGGAGTGCGGGGGTATTAGGGGAGCAGTACTTC. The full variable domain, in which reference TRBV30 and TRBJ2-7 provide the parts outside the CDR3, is SQTIHQWPATLVQPVGSPLSLECTVEGTSNPNLYWYRQAAGRGLQLLFYSVGIGQISSEVPQNLSASRPQDRQFILSSKKLLLSDSGFYLCAWSAGVLGEQYFGPGTRLTVT.

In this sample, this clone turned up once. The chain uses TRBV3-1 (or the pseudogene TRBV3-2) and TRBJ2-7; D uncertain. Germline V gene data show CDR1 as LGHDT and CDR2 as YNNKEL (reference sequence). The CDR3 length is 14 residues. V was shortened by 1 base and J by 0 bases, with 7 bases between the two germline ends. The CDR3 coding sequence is TGTGCCAGCAGCCAAGGGTGGAGCTCCTACGAGCAGTACTTC. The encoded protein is CASSQGWSSYEQYF.